The 29 T cell receptor beta chains reported below all come from one sample, sequenced in a study of cytomegalovirus exposure and HLA in healthy donors (dated by TCRdb to about 2017). Library construction relied on the immunoSEQ multiplex PCR assay. A mixture of 60 forward primers for TCR Vbeta segments and 13 reverse primers for TCR Jbeta segments was used in the multiplex PCR. The table comes from immuneACCESS by way of TCRdb, which keeps in-frame sequences with V and J called. Part of the clones is missing from these tables; in studies checked, under half for an unresolved V gene and the rest for unknown reasons. For this sample the table gives over 50,000 clones, of which roughly 83% were detected only once. The top ten constitute over 1.5% of the sample. Material: PBMCs. These receptors were collected from a middle-aged man in good health and CMV-seronegative.

The chain is built from TRBV5-4 and TRBJ2-7, with D perhaps assigned TRBD1 or TRBD2 (5 bases each). V shed 0 bases and J shed 0 bases, with 10 bases lying between them. The CDR3 covers 15 residues. Per the germline V gene, CDR1 is SGHNT and CDR2 is YYREEE (reference sequence). CDR3 residues: CASSLGFGGSYEQYV. In nucleotides, the CDR3 is TGTGCCAGCAGCTTGGGGTTTGGGGGCTCCTACGAGCAGTACGTC.

The chain couples TRBV5-6 to TRBJ1-2; D gene unclear. Germline V gene lookup returns CDR1 SGHDT and CDR2 YYEEEE. The CDR3 spans 16 residues. V lost 0 bases, J lost 4 bases, and 16 bases lay in between. CDR3 in amino acids: CASSLDRGGYTYGYTF. CDR3 in DNA: TGTGCCAGCAGCTTGGACCGTGGAGGGTATACCTATGGCTACACCTTC.

In its sample, this clone was seen once. The V and J genes are TRBV10-3 and TRBJ2-5; D gene uncertain. The CDR3 length is 12 residues. Trimming pared 6 bases from V and 6 bases from J, leaving 11 bases between. CDR1 ENHRY and CDR2 SYGVKD come from the germline V gene. The CDR3 bases are TGTGCCATCAGCGAGGTTGAGCAGACCCAGTACTTC. Amino acid sequence: CAISEVEQTQYF.

The chain employs TRBV4-3 and TRBJ1-4; TRBD1 might be the D (5 bases). Germline V gene data show CDR1 as LGHNA and CDR2 as YSLEER. The CDR3 consists of 16 residues. Trimming cost V 0 bases and J 5 bases, with 13 bases left between them. CDR3 amino acids: CASSQDNRGLNEKLFF. Here the CDR3 DNA reads TGCGCCAGCAGCCAAGATAATAGGGGCTTAAATGAAAAACTGTTTTTT.

This clone was seen more than once but under ten times. This sequence joins TRBV2 and TRBJ2-1; 8 bases are a match to TRBD1. Germline trimming cut 1 base from V and 6 bases from J; bases unmatched to any gene: 5. The CDR3 is made up of 15 amino acids. Germline CDR1 reads SNHLY; CDR2 reads FYNNEI. This chain's CDR3 is CASSEGGTGINEQFF. The DNA for the CDR3 is TGTGCCAGCAGTGAAGGGGGGACAGGAATCAATGAGCAGTTCTTC.

The chain couples TRBV5-1 to TRBJ2-6, with D possibly TRBD1 on 6 matching bases. The CDR3 has 15 amino acids. Germline loops: CDR1 SGHRS, CDR2 YFSETQ. Between the trimmed V and J ends, which lost 4 bases and 4 bases, there was a span of 12 bases. CDR3 sequence reads: CASSPTGSGANVLTF. In DNA form, the CDR3 reads TGCGCCAGCAGCCCCACAGGGTCCGGGGCCAACGTCCTGACTTTC.

The chain combines TRBV11-2 with TRBJ2-1; 7 bases match TRBD1. V lost 1 base and J lost 8; bases outside the gene matches: 8. Germline V gene lookup returns CDR1 SGHAT and CDR2 FQNNGV. The CDR3 is 15 amino acids. Written as DNA, the CDR3 is TGTGCCAGCAGCTTAGCTAGGGGGCGAGCGGATGAGCAGTTCTTC. It is translated as CASSLARGRADEQFF.

The V gene is TRBV6-1, the J gene TRBJ2-1; a weak D match, TRBD2 (6 bases). Trimming pared 3 bases from V and 0 bases from J, leaving 15 bases between. The CDR3 sequence is 17 residues long. CDR1 is MNHNS, CDR2 SASEGT, per germline. For the CDR3, the DNA is TGTGCCAGCAGTGAGGAATACGGGGGTGGCTCCTACAATGAGCAGTTCTTC. Its protein product is CASSEEYGGGSYNEQFF.

The CDR3: CASRVDHMNTEAFF. The CDR3 DNA reads TGTGCCAGCAGGGTCGATCACATGAACACTGAAGCTTTCTTT. V is TRBV6-5 and J is TRBJ1-1; no definite D call. CDR1 and CDR2 from the germline V gene are MNHEY and SVGAGI. Trimming stripped 6 bases from V and 0 bases from J, with 11 bases between. The CDR3 has 14 residues.

The chain combines TRBV9 with TRBJ1-1; 8 positions match TRBD1. V lost 3 bases to trimming and J lost 6 bases; unmatched junction nucleotides: 10. Germline CDR1 is SGDLS and CDR2 is YYNGEE. The CDR3 loop spans 15 amino acids. For the CDR3, the DNA is TGTGCCAGCAGCGCCGGGACAGGTTTTAATGCTGAAGCTTTCTTT. It yields the protein CASSAGTGFNAEAFF.

V gene TRBV19 combines with J gene TRBJ2-1; D may be TRBD2 (5 bases). Germline CDR1 LNHDA, CDR2 SQIVND (reference sequence). The V and J ends lost 4 bases and 8 bases respectively, with 9 bases between them. This CDR3 is built from 12 residues. CDR3 nucleotide sequence: TGTGCCAGTAGTACGGGGATGGATGAGCAGTTCTTC. Its protein is CASSTGMDEQFF.

This clone was seen just once. This sequence joins TRBV7-9 and TRBJ2-5; weak D call: TRBD2 (6 bases). Germline V gene data show CDR1 as SEHNR and CDR2 as FQNEAQ (reference sequence). V lost 8 bases and J 5 bases, leaving 18 bases between the germline ends. This CDR3 comprises 14 residues. CDR3 protein: CASGGAGYSETQYF. CDR3 coding DNA: TGTGCCAGCGGAGGGGCAGGGTACAGTGAGACCCAGTACTTC.

CDR3 bases: TGTGCCAGCAGTGCACTAGCGGGGGACGATGAGCAGTTCTTC. As protein: CASSALAGDDEQFF. The chain combines TRBV6-6 with TRBJ2-1; 11 bases align to TRBD2. V shed 5 bases and J 8 bases; nucleotides not matched to a gene: 5. This CDR3 region has 14 residues. Per germline, CDR1 MNHNY and CDR2 SVGAGI (reference sequence).

This chain connects TRBV4-2 to TRBJ1-4, with 11 bases fitting TRBD1. The germline gives CDR1 LGHNA, CDR2 YNFKEQ. Trimming removed 4 bases from V and 2 bases from J; junction bases left unmatched: 3. The CDR3 extends over 16 amino acids. As DNA, the CDR3 is TGTGCCAGCAGCCCGGGACAGGGGGTGACTAATGAAAAACTGTTTTTT. Its protein product is CASSPGQGVTNEKLFF.

The chain carries TRBV7-9 and TRBJ1-2, with D hard to call. V shed 2 bases and J shed 6 bases, with 10 bases lying between them. From germline, CDR1 is SEHNR and CDR2 FQNEAQ (reference sequence). The CDR3 totals 13 residues. The CDR3 region is CASSLRGVDGYTF. The CDR3 DNA is TGTGCCAGCAGCTTACGAGGAGTGGATGGCTACACCTTC.

This chain joins TRBV7-8 and TRBJ1-3; weak D call: TRBD1 (5 bases). V lost 4 bases and J lost 2, with 12 bases in between. Germline V lookup: CDR1 SGHVS, CDR2 FQNEAQ. The CDR3 has 15 residues. CDR3 loop: CASSSRVLTGNTIYF. CDR3 in DNA: TGTGCCAGCAGCTCCAGGGTTTTAACTGGAAACACCATATATTTT.

This rearrangement joins TRBV5-6 to TRBJ1-2, with D perhaps TRBD1 (5 bases). CDR3 length equals 15 residues. Between the trimmed V and J ends, which lost 2 bases and 3 bases, there was a span of 14 bases. Germline CDR1 and CDR2: SGHDT and YYEEEE. CDR3 residues: CASSFPSRVDYGYTF. CDR3 DNA sequence: TGTGCCAGCAGCTTCCCCAGCAGGGTCGACTATGGCTACACCTTC.

The CDR3 sequence: CASSYPSGGKYF. The DNA of the CDR3 is TGTGCCAGCAGTTATCCTAGCGGGGGGAAGTACTTC. J is TRBJ2-5 and V is TRBV6-5; TRBD2 aligns across 11 bases. CDR3 size: 12 residues. Trimming took 3 bases from V and 12 from J; bases not matched to a gene: 3. CDR1 and CDR2 from the germline V gene are MNHEY and SVGAGI.

This chain links TRBV4-2 with TRBJ2-5, with TRBD2 matching over 10 bases. From germline, CDR1 is LGHNA and CDR2 YNFKEQ. Trimming cost V 5 bases and J 3 bases; bases outside gene matches: 9. The CDR3 extends over 16 amino acids. The CDR3, as DNA: TGTGCCAGCAGCGCCCGGACTAGCGGCGGAGAAGAGACCCAGTACTTC. This gives the protein CASSARTSGGEETQYF.

This clone was seen just once. This rearrangement joins TRBV7-2 to TRBJ1-1, with 8 bases fitting TRBD1. The length of the CDR3 is 14 residues. Germline V gene data show CDR1 as SGHTA and CDR2 as FQGNSA. V trimming: 4 bases; J trimming: 4 bases; junction bases outside the gene matches: 5. This CDR3 is CASSSGGLSTEAFF. In nucleotides, the CDR3 is TGTGCCAGCAGCTCAGGGGGCTTGAGCACTGAAGCTTTCTTT.

The genes are TRBV5-6 and TRBJ1-1; a possible D gene is TRBD1 (6 bases). The CDR3 is 16 amino acids. Deletions cut 4 bases from V and 1 base from J, with 17 bases between. Germline V gene sequence: CDR1 SGHDT, CDR2 YYEEEE. The CDR3 region has the DNA TGTGCCAGCAGCATGGTACAGGGACGGGAGAACACTGAAGCTTTCTTT. As protein: CASSMVQGRENTEAFF. Full variable domain (missing parts from reference TRBV5-6 and TRBJ1-1): DAGVTQSPTHLIKTRGQQVTLRCSPKSGHDTVSWYQQALGQGPQFIFQYYEEEERQRGNFPDRFSGHQFPNYSSELNVNALLLGDSALYLCASSMVQGRENTEAFFGQGTRLTVV.

This clone appeared a few times. This rearrangement joins TRBV6-5 to TRBJ1-2, with 8 bases fitting TRBD1. Unmatched junction bases numbered 10, after V lost 6 bases and J lost 4 bases. CDR1 is MNHEY and CDR2 is SVGAGI in the germline V gene. The CDR3 runs to 15 residues. The CDR3 region has the DNA TGTGCCAGCAGCCCCGGACAGGGAAGTAGCTATGGCTACACCTTC. It is translated as CASSPGQGSSYGYTF.

The chain uses TRBV27 and TRBJ1-2; 9 bases map to TRBD1. The J segment lost 7 bases and the V segment lost 6 bases, leaving 3 bases of the junction unmatched. Germline assignment: CDR1 MNHEY and CDR2 SMNVEV (reference sequence). The CDR3 contains 12 residues. CDR3 residues: CASRDRGVGYTF. In DNA form, the CDR3 reads TGTGCCAGCAGGGACAGGGGAGTTGGCTACACCTTC.

CDR3 sequence (DNA): TGTGCCAGCTCACCACTAGGGACTAACTCCTACGAGCAGTACTTC. Residues: CASSPLGTNSYEQYF. The chain carries TRBV18 and TRBJ2-7, with 7 bases fitting TRBD2. CDR1 KGHSH and CDR2 LQKENI come from the germline V gene. The CDR3 is 15 amino acids. V lost 1 base to trimming and J lost 0 bases; unmatched junction nucleotides: 3.

This chain connects TRBV11-2 to TRBJ2-3; 8 bases agree with TRBD1. CDR1 SGHAT and CDR2 FQNNGV come from the germline V gene. This CDR3 contains 14 residues. V trimming: 8 bases; J trimming: 1 base; junction bases outside the gene matches: 5. CDR3 residues: CASSKTGGTDTQYF. As DNA, the CDR3 is TGTGCCAGCTCTAAGACAGGGGGCACAGATACGCAGTATTTT.

The genes are TRBV27 and TRBJ2-3; D is perhaps TRBD2 (5 bases). Germline V CDR1 and CDR2: MNHEY, SMNVEV (reference sequence). Deletions cut 6 bases from V and 3 bases from J, with 13 bases between. This CDR3 spans 14 amino acids. CDR3 sequence reads: CASSLNSVTDTQYF. For the CDR3, the DNA is TGTGCCAGCAGCCTTAATAGCGTAACAGATACGCAGTATTTT.

The chain employs TRBV19 and TRBJ2-1; TRBD2 matches 8 bases. The CDR3 runs to 20 residues. Germline CDR1 reads LNHDA; CDR2 reads SQIVND (reference sequence). Unmatched junction bases numbered 30, after V lost 10 bases and J lost 7 bases. This chain's CDR3 is CAISPRMEGLRGGLFNEQFF. The CDR3 coding sequence is TGTGCCATTTCGCCGAGGATGGAGGGACTCCGGGGGGGCCTTTTTAATGAGCAGTTCTTC.

V usage is TRBV19 and J usage is TRBJ1-5; TRBD1 aligns across 9 bases. V lost 4 bases, J lost 4 bases, and 8 bases stayed unmatched. The CDR3 totals 16 residues. Germline CDR1 reads LNHDA; CDR2 reads SQIVND (reference sequence). The CDR3 region is CASSTSGQGLNQPQHF. The DNA of the CDR3 is TGTGCCAGTAGTACGTCGGGACAGGGCTTGAATCAGCCCCAGCATTTT.

Only one count was recorded for this clone. The rearrangement uses TRBV5-5 and TRBJ2-2, with D uncertain. CDR3 length: 12 residues. Trimming took 3 bases from V and 6 from J, leaving 6 bases between them. Germline CDR1 and CDR2: SGHKS and YYEKEE (reference sequence). The CDR3 DNA reads TGTGCCAGCAGCTCATACTCCGGGGAGCTGTTTTTT. It translates to CASSSYSGELFF.